The next 19 T cell receptor beta chains were all read from a single sample in a study of blood T cell repertoires in COVID-19. Assay used: immunoSEQ multiplex PCR; TCRdb lists only in-frame clones, some missing. Of 110,000 to 150,000 clones in the sample, around 80% are singletons; the top ten hold under 2%. Sequencing was carried out using PBMCs or T cells enriched from blood (not recorded which). These receptors originate from a woman aged 18-29 years who had been exposed to COVID-19.

The J gene is TRBJ1-5, the V gene TRBV7-8; 8 nucleotides line up with TRBD1. Germline lookup yields CDR1 SGHVS and CDR2 FQNEAQ. V shed 2 bases, J shed 6 bases, and the junction held 6 bases outside the gene matches. The CDR3 consists of 15 residues. The CDR3 DNA reads TGTGCCAGCAGCTTATGGGGACAGGCCCTTCAGCCCCAGCATTTT. Encoded protein: CASSLWGQALQPQHF.

The chain couples TRBV7-2 to TRBJ1-1, with TRBD1 matching over 7 bases. This CDR3 has 13 amino acids. Germline V lookup: CDR1 SGHTA, CDR2 FQGNSA. V lost 1 base, J lost 10 bases, and 6 bases stayed unmatched. The CDR3 DNA reads TGTGCCAGCAGCTTAGTTGTGGCAGGGGGAGCTTTCTTT. Its protein product is CASSLVVAGGAFF.

The chain uses TRBV5-1 and TRBJ2-2, with 7 positions matching TRBD1. The CDR3 spans 15 residues. V shed 5 bases and J 1 base; nucleotides not matched to a gene: 5. Germline-derived CDR1 and CDR2 are SGHRS and YFSETQ. The CDR3 DNA follows: TGCGCCAGCAGTTCCGGGACAGAGAACACCGGGGAGCTGTTTTTT. Its protein is CASSSGTENTGELFF.

The V and J genes are TRBV5-6 and TRBJ2-2; TRBD1 agrees at 7 bases. Trimming removed 3 bases from V and 1 base from J; junction bases left unmatched: 6. Germline CDR1 reads SGHDT; CDR2 reads YYEEEE. CDR3 length: 16 amino acids. The chain's CDR3 is CASSYRQGLNTGELFF. In DNA form, the CDR3 reads TGTGCCAGCAGCTACCGACAGGGCTTGAACACCGGGGAGCTGTTTTTT.

Only one count was recorded for this clone. The chain is built from TRBV19 and TRBJ2-7; TRBD1 is a possible D gene (6 bases). The CDR3 totals 15 residues. V lost 6 bases and J lost 5, with 20 bases in between. Germline V gene data show CDR1 as LNHDA and CDR2 as SQIVND (reference sequence). For the CDR3, the DNA is TGTGCCAGTAGCGAGCAACAGGGTAAGACCGACGAGCAGTACTTC. This translates into CASSEQQGKTDEQYF.

The V and J genes are TRBV7-2 and TRBJ2-5; D may be TRBD2 (5 bases). The CDR3 covers 17 residues. V was cut by 1 base and J by 2 bases, with 17 bases left in between. Germline assignment: CDR1 SGHTA and CDR2 FQGNSA. The CDR3 region has the DNA TGTGCCAGCAGCTTAGTCCACCCCACTAGAGTTCAAGAGACCCAGTACTTC. It translates to CASSLVHPTRVQETQYF. Full variable domain (missing parts from reference TRBV7-2 and TRBJ2-5): GAGVSQSPSNKVTEKGKDVELRCDPISGHTALYWYRQSLGQGLEFLIYFQGNSAPDKSGLPSDRFSAERTGGSVSTLTIQRTQQEDSAVYLCASSLVHPTRVQETQYFGPGTRLLVL.

The chain couples TRBV11-2 to TRBJ1-4, with D unclear. The germline V gene encodes CDR1 SGHAT and CDR2 FQNNGV. V was trimmed by 3 bases and J by 7 bases, leaving 6 bases between them. The CDR3 is made up of 12 amino acids. The CDR3 spells CASSFSFEKLFF. The CDR3 DNA follows: TGTGCCAGCAGCTTTTCTTTTGAAAAACTGTTTTTT.

CDR3 protein: CATRPGGGVNTGELFF. The CDR3, as DNA: TGTGCCACCAGGCCGGGGGGAGGGGTGAACACCGGGGAGCTGTTTTTT. The chain recombines TRBV15 with TRBJ2-2; 7 positions agree with TRBD2. CDR3 length: 16 residues. From germline, CDR1 is LNHNV and CDR2 YYDKDF (reference sequence). V was pared by 6 bases and J by 1 base, with 8 bases of the junction left unmatched.

The chain is built from TRBV7-2 and TRBJ1-1; D uncertain. V gave up 5 bases and J gave up 4 bases, with 14 bases separating them. This CDR3 is 14 amino acids long. Germline CDR1 and CDR2: SGHTA and FQGNSA. The CDR3 loop is CASSQLGTSTEAFF. The CDR3 coding sequence is TGTGCCAGCAGCCAGCTGGGCACTTCCACTGAAGCTTTCTTT.

The chain links TRBV29-1 to TRBJ2-1; 12 bases line up with TRBD1. After removal of 8 bases from V and 9 bases from J, the junction contained 11 bases not matched to a gene. Germline V gives CDR1 SQVTM, CDR2 ANQGSEA. This CDR3 spans 14 amino acids. The CDR3 nucleotides read TGCAGCTCCAAGGGGGGACAGGGGGCGATTGAGCAGTTCTTC. As protein: CSSKGGQGAIEQFF.

The rearrangement uses TRBV18 and TRBJ2-1; D possibly corresponds to TRBD2 (6 bases). Trimming pared 2 bases from V and 7 bases from J, leaving 15 bases between. The germline CDR1 and CDR2 sequences are KGHSH and LQKENI. The CDR3 loop spans 15 amino acids. The CDR3 reads CASSPGAGDLNEQFF. In DNA form, the CDR3 reads TGTGCCAGCTCACCAGGGGCTGGGGACTTGAATGAGCAGTTCTTC.

The rearrangement uses TRBV12-3 or TRBV12-4 and TRBJ2-1; the match to TRBD1 covers 7 bases. The CDR3 runs to 13 residues. V was pared by 10 bases and J by 5 bases, with 8 bases of the junction left unmatched. The CDR3 coding sequence is TGTGCCACTGGGGACAGTCTAAACAATGAGCAGTTCTTC. It yields the protein CATGDSLNNEQFF.

This clone has more than one count but fewer than ten. The CDR3 region is CASSTVLASKTQYF. The DNA of the CDR3 is TGTGCCAGCAGCACCGTGCTAGCGTCTAAGACCCAGTACTTC. This rearrangement joins TRBV11-2 to TRBJ2-5; a possible D gene is TRBD2 (6 bases). The germline gives CDR1 SGHAT, CDR2 FQNNGV. Trimming left V 5 bases short and J 6 bases short, with 16 bases between. The CDR3 contains 14 residues. Supplemented by reference TRBV11-2 and TRBJ2-5, the full variable domain reads EAGVAQSPRYKIIEKRQSVAFWCNPISGHATLYWYQQILGQGPKLLIQFQNNGVVDDSQLPKDRFSAERLKGVDSTLKIQPAKLEDSAVYLCASSTVLASKTQYFGPGTRLLVL.

The rearrangement uses TRBV5-4 and TRBJ2-2; D gene ambiguous. The CDR3 is 14 residues long. Germline V gene data show CDR1 as SGHNT and CDR2 as YYREEE (reference sequence). The V end lost 4 bases, the J end lost 4 bases, and 11 bases lay between the germline ends. The CDR3 DNA reads TGTGCCAGCAGCCCGATCCCAGTCACCGGGGAGCTGTTTTTT. Amino acids: CASSPIPVTGELFF.

V and J are TRBV7-9 and TRBJ2-7, with a weak D call TRBD1 (5 bases). The CDR3 is made up of 16 amino acids. The germline gives CDR1 SEHNR, CDR2 FQNEAQ (reference sequence). The V gene lost 1 base and the J gene lost 8 bases, with 21 bases spanning the gap. As DNA, the CDR3 is TGTGCCAGCAGCTTAGATGGAACAGGCAGCTGGTGGAAGCAGTACTTC. Protein: CASSLDGTGSWWKQYF. The variable domain in full, with the rest retrieved from reference TRBV7-9 and TRBJ2-7, is DTGVSQNPRHKITKRGQNVTFRCDPISEHNRLYWYRQTLGQGPEFLTYFQNEAQLEKSRLLSDRFSAERPKGSFSTLEIQRTEQGDSAMYLCASSLDGTGSWWKQYFGPGTRLTVT.

This chain uses TRBV10-2 with TRBJ2-5, with a possible D match to TRBD1 (6 bases). The CDR3 loop spans 14 amino acids. The V end was cut by 3 bases, the J end by 5 bases, with 13 bases between. CDR1 WSHSY and CDR2 SAAADI come from the germline V gene. The CDR3 loop is CASSDRGRTETQYF. Written as DNA, the CDR3 is TGCGCCAGCAGTGACAGGGGTCGTACGGAGACCCAGTACTTC.

The CDR3 sequence: CASSPPQTGRSEQYF. CDR3 DNA sequence: TGCGCCAGCAGCCCACCCCAGACAGGGAGAAGCGAGCAGTACTTC. The chain links TRBV4-1 to TRBJ2-7; 7 nucleotides match TRBD1. The CDR3 has 15 residues. Germline-derived CDR1 and CDR2 are MGHRA and YSYEKL. Trimming cost V 4 bases and J 6 bases; bases outside gene matches: 12.

The chain has TRBV19 and TRBJ2-3, with 7 bases identical to TRBD1. CDR3 length equals 14 residues. V lost 9 bases, J lost 7 bases, and 13 bases stayed unmatched. Germline V gene sequence: CDR1 LNHDA, CDR2 SQIVND (reference sequence). As DNA, the CDR3 is TGTGCCAGCAGTGGGGCAGGGGGTACATATACGCAGTATTTT. It specifies CASSGAGGTYTQYF.

This clone was detected only once. This chain links TRBV2 with TRBJ2-1, with no clear D. V dropped 6 bases and J dropped 6 bases, with 9 bases sitting between them. Germline V CDR1 and CDR2: SNHLY, FYNNEI. This CDR3 is built from 12 residues. CDR3 nucleotides: TGTGCCAGCAGCGGGTTAGTCAATGAGCAGTTCTTC. Its protein product is CASSGLVNEQFF.